The sequence of this TCR beta chain was determined in a study of cytomegalovirus exposure and HLA in healthy donors. Notes on the study in general: The study reported that TCR beta sequences accurately predicted HLA-A and HLA-B alleles in most subjects.

Concerning this clone: The antigen remains undetermined.

The primer mix had 60 Vbeta and 13 Jbeta primers. TCRdb's table, derived via immunoSEQ multiplex PCR, lists solely in-frame clones and lacks some. The data show around 130,000 clones, around 80% seen once. The sequence derives from a man aged 25 to 40 in good health and CMV-seronegative. Material for sequencing was PBMCs.

The chain's CDR3 is CATSREREGTDTQYF. CDR3 nucleotides: TGTGCCACCAGCAGGGAGCGGGAGGGAACAGATACGCAGTATTTT. V and J are TRBV15 and TRBJ2-3; TRBD2 agrees at 10 bases. This CDR3 is 15 amino acids long. Germline lookup yields CDR1 LNHNV and CDR2 YYDKDF (reference sequence). The J segment lost 3 bases and the V segment lost 3 bases, leaving 3 bases of the junction unmatched.